This T cell receptor (beta chain) stems from a study of cytomegalovirus exposure and HLA in healthy donors. Across the study: From 170 million or so T cells, an earlier analysis saw some 120 million unique TCR beta sequences.

Vbeta (60) and Jbeta (13) primers were used in the PCR. Clones were read by immunoSEQ multiplex PCR, and TCRdb kept only the in-frame ones, dropping some. The sample lists 150,000 to 200,000 clones; approximately 80% were seen once. Regarding the study as a whole: Trimming of TCR beta V- and J-genes showed a link, identified in a later analysis, to a missense DCLRE1C variant. Per a prior analysis, the majority of TCR beta V segments were productive roughly 87% or roughly 30% of the time.

Germline V gene sequence: CDR1 SGHDT, CDR2 YYEEEE. V lost 3 bases to trimming and J lost 1 base, with 7 bases between them. This CDR3 region has 13 residues. Those who donated were healthy bone marrow donors. On this clone: What it binds is unknown.

This TCR was recovered from a woman aged 18-35 years in good health and CMV-seronegative. Input material: PBMCs. The rearrangement links TRBV5-6 to TRBJ1-2, with a tentative D call TRBD1 (5 bases). CDR3 in amino acids: CASSSGINYGYTF. The CDR3 DNA is TGTGCCAGCAGCTCAGGGATTAACTATGGCTACACCTTC.